The clone carrying this T cell receptor (beta chain) was seen a handful of times. The antigen is undetermined. Per the study methods: Differences in CDR3 between clinicopathological groups were drawn on to build a classifier intended to discriminate distant-metastatic papillary thyroid cancer patients. TCRdb called clones again from the PCR reads with MiXCR. None of the V and J calls come from the authors' own analysis; TCRdb made them. The repertoire holds about 16,000 clones, with around 28% as singletons. All patients reached thyroid surgery having received no treatment beforehand. The data stem from a study of metastatic and nonmetastatic thyroid tumors. The CDR3 runs 13 residues. The V gene lost 1 base and the J gene lost 5 bases, with 8 bases spanning the gap. The germline V gene has CDR1 LGHDT and CDR2 YNNKEL (reference sequence). General study findings and limits: TCR beta diversity was reportedly significantly higher in malignant thyroid tumors than benign nodules, in blood and tumor.

The TCR originated in a male donor with papillary thyroid cancer or a benign thyroid nodule (not recorded which). Some clones in this sample may be carry-over from other donors' samples. The rearrangement joins TRBV3-1 to TRBJ1-2, with TRBD1 as a possible D gene (6 bases). Sequenced sample: tumor tissue. In DNA form, the CDR3 reads TGTGCCAGCAGCCAAGGAGGGGGGTATGGCTACACCTTC. This translates into CASSQGGGYGYTF.